This T cell receptor beta chain appears in the sequencing data of a study of technical replicates of blood from a handful of donors (dated by TCRdb to 2015 to 2018). The receptor library was made with the immunoSEQ multiplex PCR assay. The source is immuneACCESS, and TCRdb retained only in-frame sequences with V and J called. Part of the clones is not carried over; for the studies checked, unresolved V genes explain less than half of this, and the remainder is unexplained. In all, the sample holds more than 70,000 clones, and about 96% of those were seen once. The biggest ten clones account for more than 0.15% of the sample. This clone has just one count. Its antigen target is currently unknown. Base-call qualities are not available, and no considerably larger clone is one nucleotide away. The CDR3 runs 12 amino acids, cysteine and phenylalanine included. The kept DNA is CDR3 alone, 36 bases in frame from the first base. Per the germline V gene, SNHLY is the CDR1 and FYNNEI is the CDR2. From V the trimming removes 11 bases and from J it removes 3 bases, while the gene matches leave 5 bases of the junction unaccounted for.

This clonotype was obtained from a human donor in good health. Here the chain combines TRBV2 and TRBJ2-7; 9 middle bases align to TRBD1. Sequenced: T cells isolated from PBMCs. The DNA sequence is given as TGTGCCGGGGGGACAGGGAGCTACGAGCAGTACTTC. It codes for CAGGTGSYEQYF.